This T cell receptor (beta chain) appears in the sequencing data of a study of blood T cells in healthy people across ages. Germline V gene data show CDR1 as DFQATT and CDR2 as SNEGSKA (reference sequence). CDR3 length: 12 amino acids. Worth noting for this clonotype: Compared with germline, one end of the junction differs, possibly owing to a read error.

Then a second PCR, running roughly 7 to 11 cycles, was carried out with a sample-barcoded 5' primer and a J-beta primer mix. TCRdb recomputed calls from the 5' RACE reads with MiXCR, one row per CDR3 protein. The table lists about a million distinct CDR3 sequences, roughly half of them singletons. Sequencing was done on a sample of blood. V and J are TRBV20-1 and TRBJ2-4, with 7 positions matching TRBD2. This TCR derives from a woman aged 55-75 years in good health. DNA of the CDR3: TGCAGTGCCACAGCCGGTGGGACTATTCCGTACTTC. The encoded protein is CSATAGGTIPYF.